This TCR beta chain was recovered during a study of blood T cell repertoires in COVID-19. Produced via immunoSEQ multiplex PCR; TCRdb's table is partial and in-frame only. The sample shows some 130,000 clones, around 76% of them seen only once. About this clone: The germline gene is not matched at one end of the junction; a read error may be the cause.

This CDR3 has 14 amino acids. Germline V lookup: CDR1 KGHSH, CDR2 LQKENI. The chain couples TRBV18 to TRBJ1-2; 7 bases align to TRBD1. The sequencing sample was made of peripheral blood. This sequence originates from a human donor in a cohort sampled during active COVID-19. DNA for the CDR3: TGTGCCAGCTCCCCACAGGGGCTTAACTATGGCTACACCTTC. The encoded protein is CASSPQGLNYGYTF.